The 22 T cell receptor beta chains below were found in one sample sequenced in a study of OX40 agonist ivuxolimab in advanced cancers. Repertoires were generated with immunoSEQ multiplex PCR, while TCRdb's copy carries only in-frame clones and drops some. The table has 30,000 to 40,000 clones, 88% seen once. The sequenced sample was CD4+ or CD8+ T cells sorted from blood, obtained in a trial of the OX40 agonist ivuxolimab. Receptors originate from an adult with an advanced solid tumor such as melanoma, head and neck, liver or kidney cancer.

This chain connects TRBV10-2 to TRBJ2-7; D may be TRBD2 (7 bases). The length of the CDR3 is 15 residues. Germline V CDR1 and CDR2: WSHSY, SAAADI. The germline V and J ends were trimmed by 7 bases and 6 bases, with 22 bases remaining between them. Written as DNA, the CDR3 is TGCGCCAGCACCCAGAGGGGGGGTACCCAATCCGAGCAGTACTTC. Protein: CASTQRGGTQSEQYF.

V gene TRBV7-8 combines with J gene TRBJ2-5, with D uncertain. Trimming took off 4 bases at V and 7 bases at J, with 16 bases between the two ends. There are 14 residues in the CDR3. Germline V lookup: CDR1 SGHVS, CDR2 FQNEAQ. Here the CDR3 reads CASSSRVGGWTQYF. DNA for the CDR3: TGTGCCAGCAGCTCCCGGGTGGGTGGATGGACCCAGTACTTC. Full variable domain (missing parts from reference TRBV7-8 and TRBJ2-5): GAGVSQSPRYKVAKRGQDVALRCDPISGHVSLFWYQQALGQGPEFLTYFQNEAQLDKSGLPSDRFFAERPEGSVSTLKIQRTQQEDSAVYLCASSSRVGGWTQYFGPGTRLLVL.

In DNA, the CDR3 is TGCGCCAGCAGATCCGCGTACGGGCCCTACACAGATACGCAGTATTTT. Encoded protein: CASRSAYGPYTDTQYF. This rearrangement joins TRBV5-1 to TRBJ2-3; D is undetermined. Deletions cut 5 bases from V and 2 bases from J, with 18 bases between. The CDR3 extends over 16 amino acids. Germline V gives CDR1 SGHRS, CDR2 YFSETQ.

This chain joins TRBV10-3 and TRBJ2-1; 9 nucleotides align to TRBD1. The CDR3 covers 15 residues. Trimming at V came to 5 bases and at J to 3 bases, leaving 5 bases not matched to a gene. Per germline, CDR1 ENHRY and CDR2 SYGVKD. The CDR3 spells CAISPTGGYYNEQFF. The CDR3 region has the DNA TGTGCCATCAGTCCGACAGGGGGGTACTACAATGAGCAGTTCTTC.

This clone was recorded a few times. The chain has TRBV6-6 and TRBJ1-3; unclear D gene. Germline lookup yields CDR1 MNHNY and CDR2 SVGAGI (reference sequence). Deletions cut 1 base from V and 7 bases from J, with 14 bases between. The CDR3 sequence is 15 residues long. The CDR3 DNA reads TGTGCCAGCAGTTACTATAATCCCCCGGGCAACACCATATATTTT. Amino acid sequence: CASSYYNPPGNTIYF.

The chain uses TRBV2 and TRBJ1-5; possible D gene TRBD1, 5 bases. Germline V gives CDR1 SNHLY, CDR2 FYNNEI. Trimming left V 9 bases short and J 8 bases short, with 20 bases between. This CDR3 is built from 14 residues. The CDR3 here is CARSGDYSQEPQHF. The DNA for the CDR3 is TGTGCCAGGTCGGGGGATTACAGCCAGGAGCCCCAGCATTTT.

This chain connects TRBV18 to TRBJ2-7, with 9 bases lining up with TRBD1. The V gene end was trimmed by 0 bases and the J gene end by 3 bases; junction bases not matched to a gene: 9. The length of the CDR3 is 17 residues. The germline gives CDR1 KGHSH, CDR2 LQKENI. CDR3 coding DNA: TGTGCCAGCTCACCACCTAGGGACAGGGCACTCGGCTACGAGCAGTACTTC. It specifies CASSPPRDRALGYEQYF.

By share, this clone counts as medium-sized. The chain carries TRBV5-5 and TRBJ1-5; D is uncertain. The V end lost 5 bases, the J end lost 10 bases, and 16 bases lay between the germline ends. The CDR3 spans 13 residues. In germline, CDR1 is SGHKS, CDR2 YYEKEE (reference sequence). The CDR3 spells CASRPFVSDPQHF. As DNA, the CDR3 is TGTGCCAGCAGGCCGTTTGTAAGCGATCCCCAGCATTTT.

The chain carries TRBV9 and TRBJ1-2; no definite D call. CDR1 is SGDLS, CDR2 YYNGEE, per germline. The CDR3 has 15 residues. Trimming shortened V by 0 bases and J by 6 bases, and 15 bases separated the two germline ends. The CDR3 spells CASSVGGSSRNGYTF. The DNA for the CDR3 is TGTGCCAGCAGCGTAGGAGGCAGTTCAAGAAATGGCTACACCTTC.

This clone appeared a few times. V usage is TRBV9 and J usage is TRBJ1-2, with a weak D call TRBD1 (5 bases). The V gene's germline CDR1 is SGDLS and CDR2 YYNGEE. V lost 4 bases and J lost 3, with 10 bases in between. CDR3 length: 13 amino acids. The CDR3: CASSPGNDYGYTF. CDR3 DNA: TGTGCCAGCAGCCCAGGGAACGACTATGGCTACACCTTC. The full variable domain, its missing parts supplied by reference TRBV9 and TRBJ1-2, is DSGVTQTPKHLITATGQRVTLRCSPRSGDLSVYWYQQSLDQGLQFLIQYYNGEERAKGNILERFSAQQFPDLHSELNLSSLELGDSALYFCASSPGNDYGYTFGSGTRLTVV.

This clone was seen once. The V gene is TRBV27, the J gene TRBJ2-7; D is possibly TRBD1 (6 bases). This CDR3 comprises 13 residues. CDR1 MNHEY and CDR2 SMNVEV come from the germline V gene (reference sequence). V was cut by 6 bases and J by 1 base, with 10 bases left in between. The CDR3 DNA reads as TGTGCCAGCAGGGCCGGACAGTCCTACGAGCAGTACTTC. Protein: CASRAGQSYEQYF.

The CDR3 DNA follows: TGTGCCAGCAGCTTGTTCGGGACTAAAAGGACAGATACGCAGTATTTT. This codes for CASSLFGTKRTDTQYF. V usage is TRBV5-4 and J usage is TRBJ2-3; the match to TRBD2 covers 7 bases. Germline-derived CDR1 and CDR2 are SGHNT and YYREEE (reference sequence). With V trimmed by 1 base and J by 3 bases, 8 bases remained unmatched. This CDR3 spans 16 amino acids.

The chain joins TRBV6-6 to TRBJ2-2; the D gene is possibly TRBD2 (6 bases). Trimming left V 2 bases short and J 7 bases short, with 11 bases between. The CDR3 loop spans 14 amino acids. Germline CDR1 MNHNY, CDR2 SVGAGI (reference sequence). The CDR3 DNA follows: TGTGCCAGCAGTTACGATTCGGGGGACGGGGAGCTGTTTTTT. This codes for CASSYDSGDGELFF.

The V call is TRBV29-1, the J call TRBJ2-1; D is unclear. The V end was cut by 1 base, the J end by 9 bases, with 16 bases between. The CDR3 extends over 14 amino acids. Germline lookup yields CDR1 SQVTM and CDR2 ANQGSEA. The CDR3 here is CSVEGHLGRGEQFF. The CDR3 nucleotides read TGCAGCGTTGAAGGGCACCTTGGGCGAGGTGAGCAGTTCTTC.

CDR3 DNA sequence: TGTGCCAGCAGCTTGAGGGGCTGGGAGACCCAGTACTTC. It specifies CASSLRGWETQYF. The gene calls are TRBV11-2 and TRBJ2-5; D tentatively reads TRBD1 or TRBD2 (5 bases each). The CDR3 loop spans 13 amino acids. CDR1 is SGHAT and CDR2 is FQNNGV in the germline V gene. V was pared by 3 bases and J by 5 bases, with 10 bases between.

The chain is built from TRBV7-9 and TRBJ1-1; 8 bases are a match to TRBD1. J was trimmed by 7 bases and V by 1 base; bases with no gene match: 2. Germline values: CDR1 SEHNR, CDR2 FQNEAQ (reference sequence). The CDR3 runs 13 residues. The CDR3 spells CASSLDGQGEAFF. The CDR3 DNA reads as TGTGCCAGCAGCTTAGACGGACAGGGTGAAGCTTTCTTT.

V gene TRBV14 combines with J gene TRBJ1-1; TRBD1 matches 7 bases. Germline trimming cut 2 bases from V and 4 bases from J; bases unmatched to any gene: 7. This CDR3 comprises 15 residues. The germline gives CDR1 SGHDN, CDR2 FVKESK. The CDR3 sequence is CASSQQGGYPTEAFF. Written as DNA, the CDR3 is TGTGCCAGCAGCCAACAGGGGGGTTATCCCACTGAAGCTTTCTTT.

This clone appeared a few times. The genes are TRBV28 and TRBJ1-5, with D tentatively TRBD1 (6 bases). Trimming stripped 5 bases from V and 4 bases from J, with 12 bases between. This CDR3 has 14 residues. The germline gives CDR1 MDHEN, CDR2 SYDVKM. The CDR3 sequence: CASSLHTGNQPQHF. CDR3 in DNA: TGTGCCAGCAGTCTTCATACAGGGAATCAGCCCCAGCATTTT.

The rearrangement uses TRBV29-1 and TRBJ2-2, with D unclear. Between the trimmed V and J ends, which lost 5 bases and 3 bases, there was a span of 4 bases. Looked up from germline, CDR1 is SQVTM and CDR2 is ANQGSEA. The CDR3 has 11 residues. The CDR3 reads CSVKDTGELFF. The DNA for the CDR3 is TGCAGCGTTAAGGACACCGGGGAGCTGTTTTTT.

V and J are TRBV7-6 and TRBJ2-7; perhaps TRBD2 as D (5 bases). Germline values: CDR1 SGHVS, CDR2 FNYEAQ. The CDR3 runs 17 residues. The V gene lost 1 base and the J gene lost 2 bases, with 18 bases spanning the gap. The CDR3 loop is CASSLEEEEAGTYEQYF. Here the CDR3 DNA reads TGTGCCAGCAGCTTAGAGGAGGAGGAGGCAGGAACCTACGAGCAGTACTTC.

The gene calls are TRBV28 and TRBJ2-3, with 7 bases fitting TRBD1. Germline V gives CDR1 MDHEN, CDR2 SYDVKM. J gave up 5 bases and V 8 bases, and 7 bases lay outside the gene matches. The CDR3 consists of 13 residues. The CDR3 DNA follows: TGTGCCAGCGGTGGAAGGGGGCAAGATACGCAGTATTTT. Translating gives CASGGRGQDTQYF.

This chain links TRBV27 with TRBJ2-7, with TRBD2 identical over 12 bases. This CDR3 spans 14 amino acids. CDR1 and CDR2 (germline): MNHEY, SMNVEV (reference sequence). V lost 6 bases to trimming and J lost 2 bases; unmatched junction nucleotides: 2. CDR3 protein: CASRLAGGTYEQYF. The CDR3 DNA reads TGTGCCAGCAGACTAGCGGGAGGAACCTACGAGCAGTACTTC.